This T cell receptor (beta chain) was sequenced during a study of T cells in Graves' hyperthyroidism and ophthalmopathy. Whole-study context: Peripheral blood draws took place at initial diagnosis, ahead of any treatment.

No ophthalmopathy progression within 18 months constituted stable Graves' hyperthyroidism. Patients aged 18 to 65 with hyperthyroidism were newly diagnosed, with duration under 2 months. Study-wide findings and caveats: A model of 13 V-J pairs discriminated ophthalmopathy from stable hyperthyroidism.

A few counts support this clonotype. No antigen is known for it. Amplified TCR beta CDR3 regions derived from RNA transcripts. Carried out on the TCR CDR3, a first-round RT-PCR used the HTBI primer set. TCRdb redid the calling of the multiplex PCR reads with MiXCR, one entry per CDR3 protein. The repertoire holds approximately 630,000 distinct CDR3 sequences, 16% seen once, with over 3.5% in the top ten. Per the germline V gene, CDR1 is DFQATT and CDR2 is SNEGSKA (reference sequence). This CDR3 is 14 amino acids long. V shed 3 bases, J shed 6 bases, and the junction held 8 bases outside the gene matches.

The source material was blood. The chain recombines TRBV20-1 with TRBJ1-2; the match to TRBD1 covers 9 bases. The clonotype comes from a woman younger than 45 with Graves' hyperthyroidism. CDR3 protein: CSASTGQGRDGYTF. In DNA, the CDR3 is TGCAGTGCTAGTACGGGACAGGGAAGGGATGGCTACACCTTC.